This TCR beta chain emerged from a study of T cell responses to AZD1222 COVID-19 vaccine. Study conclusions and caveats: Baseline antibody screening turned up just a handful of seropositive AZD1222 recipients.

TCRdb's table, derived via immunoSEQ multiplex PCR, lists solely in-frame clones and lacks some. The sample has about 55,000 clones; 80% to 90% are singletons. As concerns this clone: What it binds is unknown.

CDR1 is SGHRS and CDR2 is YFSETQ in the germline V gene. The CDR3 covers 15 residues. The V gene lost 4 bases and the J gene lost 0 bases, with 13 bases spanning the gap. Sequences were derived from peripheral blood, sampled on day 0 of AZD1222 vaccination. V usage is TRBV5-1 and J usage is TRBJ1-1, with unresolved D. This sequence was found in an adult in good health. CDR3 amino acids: CASSLDIGLNTEAFF. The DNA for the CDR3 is TGCGCCAGCAGCCTCGACATTGGACTGAACACTGAAGCTTTCTTT.